This TCR beta chain was observed in a study of CD8+ T cells in alopecia areata. The overall study: Treated patients swallowed 5 to 10 mg of oral tofacitinib twice daily.

General study results and limits: One nonresponder leaves baseline CD8+ expansion's link to response uncertain.

For this clone: Its specificity is not known.

Reverse transcribed after extraction, RNA yielded cDNA as the sequencing template. The method was immunoSEQ multiplex PCR; TCRdb's version includes in-frame clones alone and lacks a portion of them. In the table there are 150,000 to 200,000 clones, approximately 53% of which are singletons. Regarding treatment: oral pan-JAK inhibitor, 5-10 mg twice daily. The J segment lost 9 bases and the V segment lost 4 bases, leaving 2 bases of the junction unmatched. In germline, CDR1 is SEHNR, CDR2 FQNEAQ (reference sequence). CDR3 length: 12 amino acids. The chain links TRBV7-9 to TRBJ2-1; 8 nucleotides line up with TRBD1. The sequence came from a human donor with alopecia areata. The sequences come from CD8+ T cells sorted from blood, collected at week 24, from a patient treated with tofacitinib. CDR3 coding DNA: TGTGCCAGCAGCTCGGACAGGGTTGAGCAGTTCTTC. Amino acids: CASSSDRVEQFF.